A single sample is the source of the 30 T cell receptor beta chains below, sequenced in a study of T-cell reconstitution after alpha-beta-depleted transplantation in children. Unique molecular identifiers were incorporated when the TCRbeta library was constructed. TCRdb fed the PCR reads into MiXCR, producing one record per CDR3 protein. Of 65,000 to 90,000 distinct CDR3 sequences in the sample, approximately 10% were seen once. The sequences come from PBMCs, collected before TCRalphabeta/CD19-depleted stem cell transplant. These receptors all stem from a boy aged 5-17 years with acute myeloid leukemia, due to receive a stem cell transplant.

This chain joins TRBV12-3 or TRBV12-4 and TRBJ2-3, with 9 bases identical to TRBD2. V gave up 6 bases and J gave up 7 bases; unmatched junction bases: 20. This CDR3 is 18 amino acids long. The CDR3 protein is CASSLTTSGDKPRHTQYF. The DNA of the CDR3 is TGTGCCAGCAGCTTAACGACTAGCGGCGACAAACCCCGACATACGCAGTATTTT.

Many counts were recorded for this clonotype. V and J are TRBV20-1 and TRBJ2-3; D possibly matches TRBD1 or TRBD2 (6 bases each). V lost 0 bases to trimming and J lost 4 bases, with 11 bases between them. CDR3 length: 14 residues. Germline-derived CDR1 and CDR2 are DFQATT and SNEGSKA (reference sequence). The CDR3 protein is CSARETGAADTQYF. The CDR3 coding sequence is TGCAGTGCTAGAGAAACGGGGGCCGCAGATACGCAGTATTTT.

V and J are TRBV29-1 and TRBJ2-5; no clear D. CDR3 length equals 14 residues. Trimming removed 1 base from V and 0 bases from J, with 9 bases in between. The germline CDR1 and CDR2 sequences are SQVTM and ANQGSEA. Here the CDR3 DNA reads TGCAGCGTTGAAGTTCGGAAAAACCAAGAGACCCAGTACTTC. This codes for CSVEVRKNQETQYF.

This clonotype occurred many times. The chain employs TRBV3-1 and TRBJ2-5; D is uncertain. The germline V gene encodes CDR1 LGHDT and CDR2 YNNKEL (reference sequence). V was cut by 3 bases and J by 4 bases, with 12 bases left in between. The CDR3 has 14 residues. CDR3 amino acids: CASSQGRPPETQYF. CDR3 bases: TGTGCCAGCAGCCAGGGCAGGCCCCCAGAGACCCAGTACTTC.

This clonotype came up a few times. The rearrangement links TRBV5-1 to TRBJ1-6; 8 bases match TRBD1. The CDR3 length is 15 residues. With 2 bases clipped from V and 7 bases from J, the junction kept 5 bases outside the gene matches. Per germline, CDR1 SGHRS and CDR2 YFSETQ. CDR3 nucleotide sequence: TGCGCCAGCAGCTTTACAGGGGGTTCGAATTCACCCCTCCACTTT. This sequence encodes CASSFTGGSNSPLHF. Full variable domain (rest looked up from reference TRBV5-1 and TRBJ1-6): KAGVTQTPRYLIKTRGQQVTLSCSPISGHRSVSWYQQTPGQGLQFLFEYFSETQRNKGNFPGRFSGRQFSNSRSEMNVSTLELGDSALYLCASSFTGGSNSPLHFGNGTRLTVT.

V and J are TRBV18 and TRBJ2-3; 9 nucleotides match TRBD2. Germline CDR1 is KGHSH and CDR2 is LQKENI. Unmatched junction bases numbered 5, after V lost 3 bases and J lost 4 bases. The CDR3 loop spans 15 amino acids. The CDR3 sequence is CASSPLAGAPDTQYF. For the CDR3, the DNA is TGTGCCAGCTCACCTTTAGCGGGAGCGCCAGATACGCAGTATTTT.

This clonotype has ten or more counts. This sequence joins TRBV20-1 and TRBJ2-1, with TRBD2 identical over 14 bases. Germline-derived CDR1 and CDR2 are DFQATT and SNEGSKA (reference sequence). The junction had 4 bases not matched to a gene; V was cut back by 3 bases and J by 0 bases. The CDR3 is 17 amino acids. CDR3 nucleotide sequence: TGCAGTGCTAGTTTGACTAGCGGGAGGGGCTCCTACAATGAGCAGTTCTTC. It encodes CSASLTSGRGSYNEQFF.

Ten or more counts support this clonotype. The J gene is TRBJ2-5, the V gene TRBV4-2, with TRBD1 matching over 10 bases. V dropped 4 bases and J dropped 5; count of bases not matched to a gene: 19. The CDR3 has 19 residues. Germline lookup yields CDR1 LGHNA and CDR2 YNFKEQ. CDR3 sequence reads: CASSRPGQGIRRGGETQYF. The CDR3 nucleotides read TGTGCCAGCAGCCGTCCGGGACAGGGGATTCGGAGAGGAGGGGAGACCCAGTACTTC.

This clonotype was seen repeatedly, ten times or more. CDR3: CSASAGRQPYNEQFF. In nucleotides, the CDR3 is TGCAGTGCTAGTGCGGGGAGGCAGCCCTACAATGAGCAGTTCTTC. The rearrangement uses TRBV20-1 and TRBJ2-1; perhaps TRBD2 as D (6 bases). Looked up from germline, CDR1 is DFQATT and CDR2 is SNEGSKA (reference sequence). Trimming removed 3 bases at V and 2 bases at J, with 14 bases between. The CDR3 is made up of 15 amino acids.

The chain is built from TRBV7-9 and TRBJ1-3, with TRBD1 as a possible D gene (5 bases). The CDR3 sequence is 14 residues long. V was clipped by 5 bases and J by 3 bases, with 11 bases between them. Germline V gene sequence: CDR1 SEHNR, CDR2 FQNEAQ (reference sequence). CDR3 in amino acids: CASSGAIYGNTIYF. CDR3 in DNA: TGTGCCAGCAGCGGGGCGATATATGGAAACACCATATATTTT.

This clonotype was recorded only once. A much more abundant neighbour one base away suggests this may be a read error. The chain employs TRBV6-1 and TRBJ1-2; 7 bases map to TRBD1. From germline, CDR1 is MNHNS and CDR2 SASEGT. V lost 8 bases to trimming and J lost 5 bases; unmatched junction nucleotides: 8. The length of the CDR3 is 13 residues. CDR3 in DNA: TGTGCCAGCCGCACAGGGGATCGGTATGGCTACACCTTC. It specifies CASRTGDRYGYTF.

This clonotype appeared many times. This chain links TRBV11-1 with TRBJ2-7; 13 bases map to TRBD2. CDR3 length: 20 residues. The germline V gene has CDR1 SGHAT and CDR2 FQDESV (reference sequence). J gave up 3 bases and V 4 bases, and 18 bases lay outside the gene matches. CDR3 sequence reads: CASSSRTGRGLAGALYEQYF. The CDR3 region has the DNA TGTGCCAGCAGCTCGCGGACAGGTCGCGGACTAGCGGGAGCCCTCTACGAGCAGTACTTC.

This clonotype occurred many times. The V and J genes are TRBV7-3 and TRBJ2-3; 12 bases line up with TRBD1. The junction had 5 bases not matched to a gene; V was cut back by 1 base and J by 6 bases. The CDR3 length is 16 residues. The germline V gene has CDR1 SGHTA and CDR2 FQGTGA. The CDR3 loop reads CASSLKGQGAVDTQYF. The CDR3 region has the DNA TGTGCCAGCAGCTTAAAGGGACAGGGGGCTGTGGATACGCAGTATTTT.

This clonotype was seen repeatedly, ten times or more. The CDR3 nucleotides read TGTGCCATCAGTGAGTCGGGTGGGGGCCTCCAAGAGACCCAGTACTTC. As protein: CAISESGGGLQETQYF. The chain recombines TRBV10-3 with TRBJ2-5; a possible D gene is TRBD1 (6 bases). Between the trimmed V and J ends, which lost 0 bases and 1 base, there was a span of 12 bases. The CDR3 consists of 16 residues. CDR1 and CDR2 (germline): ENHRY, SYGVKD.

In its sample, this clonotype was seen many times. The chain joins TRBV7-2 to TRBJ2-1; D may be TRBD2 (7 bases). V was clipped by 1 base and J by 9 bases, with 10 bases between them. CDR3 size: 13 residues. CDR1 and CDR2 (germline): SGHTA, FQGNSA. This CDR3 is CASSLGGGFEQFF. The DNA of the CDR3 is TGTGCCAGCAGCTTAGGGGGGGGCTTTGAGCAGTTCTTC.

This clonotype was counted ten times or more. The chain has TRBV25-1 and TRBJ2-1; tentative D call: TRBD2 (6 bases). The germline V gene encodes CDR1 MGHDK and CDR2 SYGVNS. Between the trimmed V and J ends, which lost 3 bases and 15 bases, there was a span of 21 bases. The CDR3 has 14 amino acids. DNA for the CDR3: TGTGCCAGCAGTGACCCCCGTTCGACTAGTTCGCGGTTCTTC. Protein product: CASSDPRSTSSRFF.

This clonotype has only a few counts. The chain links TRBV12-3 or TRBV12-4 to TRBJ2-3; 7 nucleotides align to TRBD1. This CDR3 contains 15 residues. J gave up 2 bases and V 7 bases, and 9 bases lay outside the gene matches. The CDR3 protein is CASTWGDRDTDTQYF. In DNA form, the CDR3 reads TGTGCCAGCACCTGGGGAGACAGGGACACAGATACGCAGTATTTT.

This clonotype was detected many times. As DNA, the CDR3 is TGCAGTGCTAGAGTCCCCGGGACAGGGAGTAATGAGCAGTTCTTC. Translating it yields CSARVPGTGSNEQFF. The chain employs TRBV20-1 and TRBJ2-1, with TRBD1 matching over 9 bases. The CDR3 contains 15 residues. Germline CDR1 is DFQATT and CDR2 is SNEGSKA (reference sequence). Unmatched junction bases numbered 8, after V lost 1 base and J lost 7 bases.

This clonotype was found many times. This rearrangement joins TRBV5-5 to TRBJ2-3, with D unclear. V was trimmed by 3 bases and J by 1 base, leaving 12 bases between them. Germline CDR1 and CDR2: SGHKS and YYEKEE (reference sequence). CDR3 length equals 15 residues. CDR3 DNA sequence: TGTGCCAGCAGCTCTCGTCCACGGGGCACAGATACGCAGTATTTT. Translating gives CASSSRPRGTDTQYF. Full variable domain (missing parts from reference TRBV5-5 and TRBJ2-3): DAGVTQSPTHLIKTRGQQVTLRCSPISGHKSVSWYQQVLGQGPQFIFQYYEKEERGRGNFPDRFSARQFPNYSSELNVNALLLGDSALYLCASSSRPRGTDTQYFGPGTRLTVL.

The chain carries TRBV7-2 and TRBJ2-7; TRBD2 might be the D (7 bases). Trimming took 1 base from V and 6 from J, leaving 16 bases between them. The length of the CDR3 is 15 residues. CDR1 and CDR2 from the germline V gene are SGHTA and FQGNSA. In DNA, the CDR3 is TGTGCCAGCAGCTTAGGAGGGATAGGGGGGGGCGAGCAGTACTTC. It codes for CASSLGGIGGGEQYF.

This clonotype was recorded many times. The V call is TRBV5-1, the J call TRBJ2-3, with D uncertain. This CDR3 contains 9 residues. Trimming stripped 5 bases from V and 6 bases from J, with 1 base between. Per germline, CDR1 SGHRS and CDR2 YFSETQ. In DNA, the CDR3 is TGCGCCAGCAGGGATACGCAGTATTTT. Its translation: CASRDTQYF.

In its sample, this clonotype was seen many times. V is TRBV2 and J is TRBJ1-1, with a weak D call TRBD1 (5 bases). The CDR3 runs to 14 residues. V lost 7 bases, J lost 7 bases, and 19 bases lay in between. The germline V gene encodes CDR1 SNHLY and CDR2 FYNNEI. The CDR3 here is CASMVGPGGIEAFF. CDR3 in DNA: TGTGCCAGCATGGTCGGGCCGGGGGGAATTGAAGCTTTCTTT. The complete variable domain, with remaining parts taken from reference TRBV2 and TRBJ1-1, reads EPEVTQTPSHQVTQMGQEVILRCVPISNHLYFYWYRQILGQKVEFLVSFYNNEISEKSEIFDDQFSVERPDGSNFTLKIRSTKLEDSAMYFCASMVGPGGIEAFFGQGTRLTVV.

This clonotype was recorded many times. CDR3 nucleotide sequence: TGCGCCAGCAGGTTGATGACAGGGGCCTCCGAGCAGTACTTC. Residues: CASRLMTGASEQYF. The rearrangement joins TRBV5-1 to TRBJ2-7, with 8 bases fitting TRBD1. Germline V gene sequence: CDR1 SGHRS, CDR2 YFSETQ. The CDR3 is 14 amino acids. Trimming cost V 5 bases and J 6 bases; bases outside gene matches: 10.

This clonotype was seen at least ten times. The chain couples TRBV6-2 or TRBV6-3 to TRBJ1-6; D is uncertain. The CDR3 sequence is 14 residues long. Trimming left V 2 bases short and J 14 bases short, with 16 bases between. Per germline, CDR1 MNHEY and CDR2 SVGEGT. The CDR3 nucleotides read TGTGCCAGCAGTTACGGAACCCGAACTACAACCCTCCACTTT. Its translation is CASSYGTRTTTLHF.

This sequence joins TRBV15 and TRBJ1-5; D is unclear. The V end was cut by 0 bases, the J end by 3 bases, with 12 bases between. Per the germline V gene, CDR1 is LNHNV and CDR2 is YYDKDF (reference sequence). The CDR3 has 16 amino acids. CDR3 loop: CATSRENELPNQPQHF. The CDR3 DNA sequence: TGTGCCACCAGCAGAGAAAACGAGCTCCCCAATCAGCCCCAGCATTTT.

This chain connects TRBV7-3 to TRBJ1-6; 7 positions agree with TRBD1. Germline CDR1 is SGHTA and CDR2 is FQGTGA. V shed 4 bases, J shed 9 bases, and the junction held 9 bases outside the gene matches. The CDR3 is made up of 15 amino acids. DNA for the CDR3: TGTGCCAGCAGCTCGGCGGAGAGGGGGCTTTCACCCCTCCACTTT. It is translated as CASSSAERGLSPLHF. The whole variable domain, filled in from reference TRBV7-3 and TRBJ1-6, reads GAGVSQTPSNKVTEKGKYVELRCDPISGHTALYWYRQSLGQGPEFLIYFQGTGAADDSGLPNDRFFAVRPEGSVSTLKIQRTERGDSAVYLCASSSAERGLSPLHFGNGTRLTVT.

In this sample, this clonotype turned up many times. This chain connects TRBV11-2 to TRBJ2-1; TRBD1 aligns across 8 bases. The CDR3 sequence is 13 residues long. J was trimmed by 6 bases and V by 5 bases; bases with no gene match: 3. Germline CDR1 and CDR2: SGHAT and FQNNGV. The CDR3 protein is CASSLDRVNEQFF. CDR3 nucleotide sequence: TGTGCCAGCAGCCTGGACAGGGTCAATGAGCAGTTCTTC.

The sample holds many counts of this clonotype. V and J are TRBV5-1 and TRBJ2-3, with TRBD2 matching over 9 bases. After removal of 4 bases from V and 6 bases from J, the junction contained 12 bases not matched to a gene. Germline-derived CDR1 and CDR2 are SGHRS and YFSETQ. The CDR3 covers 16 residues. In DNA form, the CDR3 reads TGCGCCAGCAGCGCGGGACTAGCCCAGATTGGGGATACGCAGTATTTT. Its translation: CASSAGLAQIGDTQYF.

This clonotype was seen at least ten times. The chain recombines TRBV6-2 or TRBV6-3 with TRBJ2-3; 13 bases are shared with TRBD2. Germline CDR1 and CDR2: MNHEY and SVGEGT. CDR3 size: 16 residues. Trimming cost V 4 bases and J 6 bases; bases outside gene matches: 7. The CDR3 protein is CASSSGLAGEGDTQYF. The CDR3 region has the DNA TGTGCCAGCAGTTCCGGACTAGCGGGAGAAGGGGATACGCAGTATTTT.

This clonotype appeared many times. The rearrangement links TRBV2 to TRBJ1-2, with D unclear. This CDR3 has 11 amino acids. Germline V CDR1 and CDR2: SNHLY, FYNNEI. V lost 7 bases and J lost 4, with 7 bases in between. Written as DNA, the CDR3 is TGTGCCAGCAATGTAGTCTATGGCTACACCTTC. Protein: CASNVVYGYTF.